The clone carrying this TCR beta chain occurred a few times. Its antigen remains unknown. The sample comes from a study of OX40 agonist ivuxolimab in advanced cancers. Study observations and caveats: In CD8+ T cells, expanded clones were on average more numerous than in CD4+.

The protocol was immunoSEQ multiplex PCR, while the TCRdb copy is restricted to in-frame clones and leaves out a portion. The sample consists of roughly 100,000 clones, roughly 89% of them appearing once. The CDR3 runs to 15 residues. Germline V gene data show CDR1 as LNHDA and CDR2 as SQIVND (reference sequence). Trimming took off 5 bases at V and 11 bases at J, with 24 bases between the two ends. The sample consisted of CD4+ or CD8+ T cells sorted from blood, taken in a trial of the OX40 agonist ivuxolimab. V gene TRBV19 combines with J gene TRBJ1-2, with a tentative D call TRBD1 (5 bases). The source of this sequence is an adult with an advanced solid tumor such as melanoma, head and neck, liver or kidney cancer. The CDR3 region has the DNA TGTGCCAGTAGTGGGGGACTGGTTACGGAAGGGCGGTACACCTTC. Protein: CASSGGLVTEGRYTF.